This paragraph reports one T cell receptor (beta chain). Its antigen is as yet unknown. Sequencing used immunoSEQ multiplex PCR; TCRdb keeps in-frame clones, though not all of them. The sample contains roughly 140,000 clones, 92% of which appear only once. These data come from a study of T cell responses to AZD1222 COVID-19 vaccine. Study-wide results and caveats: In the spike-specific TCR repertoire, nearly half reportedly target unmutated variant regions. Vaccine-related CD4 TCRs covered spike, predominating at 160-218 and 743-854. White British people made up most donors, females outnumbered males, and clonal diversity was possibly underestimated.

The clonotype was recovered from an adult who received the AZD1222 COVID-19 vaccine. This specimen consisted of peripheral blood, obtained 28 days after the second AZD1222 dose.

The CDR3 here is CASSVRELDPEQYF. DNA for the CDR3: TGCGCCAGCAGTGTCCGGGAGCTTGATCCAGAGCAGTACTTC. The chain employs TRBV5-1 and TRBJ2-7; D perhaps matches TRBD2 (6 bases). V was trimmed by 5 bases and J by 7 bases, leaving 19 bases between them. CDR3 size: 14 residues. Germline CDR1 is SGHRS and CDR2 is YFSETQ.